The sequence of this T cell receptor beta chain was determined in a study of blood T cell repertoires in COVID-19. In the study overall: Sites across the United States, Italy and Spain contributed samples from acute and convalescent COVID-19. Nucleic acid was either cDNA or gDNA, and it came from T cells, B-cell-depleted T cells, or PBMCs.

Germline V gives CDR1 MNHEY, CDR2 SVGAGI. This CDR3 is 14 amino acids long. The V and J ends lost 7 bases and 0 bases respectively, with 13 bases between them. Per the original methods: Reference gene primer amplification gave estimated nucleated cell counts. The method was immunoSEQ multiplex PCR; TCRdb's version includes in-frame clones alone and lacks a portion of them. The DNA gave D and trimming, while V, J and clone size come from that table. The sample lists some 39,000 clones, 80% to 90% occurring once. Sequencing used peripheral blood. The rearrangement joins TRBV6-5 to TRBJ2-7; D is possibly TRBD1 (5 bases). This TCR was recovered from a man between 35 and 55 years old with active COVID-19. CDR3 loop: CASIRGQGSYEQYF. CDR3 nucleotides: TGTGCCAGCATTAGGGGTCAGGGCTCCTACGAGCAGTACTTC.